This TCR beta chain was recorded in a study of glioma-infiltrating T cells. This clonotype was counted between two and nine times. Its target is unknown. TCR alpha and beta CDR3 regions were amplified from RNA using iRepertoire nested multiplex PCR. One-step reverse transcription and amplification started from approximately 100-400 ng of tissue mRNA or PBMC total RNA. From the multiplex PCR reads, TCRdb called clonotypes with MiXCR, one entry per CDR3 protein. The data contain around 190,000 distinct CDR3 sequences, roughly a third of them singletons. Study conclusions and caveats: Very few CDR3 sequences were shared between tissue and blood.

V was shortened by 1 base and J by 9 bases, with 16 bases between the two germline ends. Per germline, CDR1 KGHSH and CDR2 LQKENI. The CDR3 is 15 residues long. This chain connects TRBV18 to TRBJ2-1; D is unresolved. Sequencing input: glioma tissue, nonneoplastic brain tissue, or PBMCs (not recorded which). This sequence originates from a human donor with low-grade glioma or glioblastoma, undergoing nonglioma brain surgery, or in good health (not recorded which). The CDR3 DNA reads as TGTGCCAGCTCACCACGGGCTGCCGGTATAGGTGAGCAGTTCTTC. The encoded protein is CASSPRAAGIGEQFF.